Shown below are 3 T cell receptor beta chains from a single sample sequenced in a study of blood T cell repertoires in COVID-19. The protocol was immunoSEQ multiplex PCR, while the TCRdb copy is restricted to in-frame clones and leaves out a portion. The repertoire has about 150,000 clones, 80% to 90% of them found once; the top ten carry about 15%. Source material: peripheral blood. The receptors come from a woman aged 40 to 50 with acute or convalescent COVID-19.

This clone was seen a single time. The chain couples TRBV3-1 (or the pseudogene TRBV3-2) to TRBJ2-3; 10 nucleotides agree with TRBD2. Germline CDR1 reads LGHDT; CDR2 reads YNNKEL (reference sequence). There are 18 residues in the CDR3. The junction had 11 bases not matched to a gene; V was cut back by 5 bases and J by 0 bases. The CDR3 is CASSSRTSGTSSTDTQYF. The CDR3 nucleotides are TGTGCCAGCAGCAGCAGGACTAGCGGAACTTCTAGCACAGATACGCAGTATTTT.

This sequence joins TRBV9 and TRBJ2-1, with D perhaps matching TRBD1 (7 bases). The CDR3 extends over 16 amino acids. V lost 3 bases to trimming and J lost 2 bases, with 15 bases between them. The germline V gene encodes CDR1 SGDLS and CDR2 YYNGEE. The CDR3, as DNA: TGTGCCAGCAGCGGTTTACAGGGGAGGCCCTACAATGAGCAGTTCTTC. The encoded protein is CASSGLQGRPYNEQFF.

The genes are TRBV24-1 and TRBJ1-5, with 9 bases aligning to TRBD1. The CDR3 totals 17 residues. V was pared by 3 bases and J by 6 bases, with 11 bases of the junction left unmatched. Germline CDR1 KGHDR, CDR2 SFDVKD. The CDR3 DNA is TGTGCCACCAGTGATCAAAAGACAGGGGGAACAGGTCAGCCCCAGCATTTT. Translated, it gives CATSDQKTGGTGQPQHF.